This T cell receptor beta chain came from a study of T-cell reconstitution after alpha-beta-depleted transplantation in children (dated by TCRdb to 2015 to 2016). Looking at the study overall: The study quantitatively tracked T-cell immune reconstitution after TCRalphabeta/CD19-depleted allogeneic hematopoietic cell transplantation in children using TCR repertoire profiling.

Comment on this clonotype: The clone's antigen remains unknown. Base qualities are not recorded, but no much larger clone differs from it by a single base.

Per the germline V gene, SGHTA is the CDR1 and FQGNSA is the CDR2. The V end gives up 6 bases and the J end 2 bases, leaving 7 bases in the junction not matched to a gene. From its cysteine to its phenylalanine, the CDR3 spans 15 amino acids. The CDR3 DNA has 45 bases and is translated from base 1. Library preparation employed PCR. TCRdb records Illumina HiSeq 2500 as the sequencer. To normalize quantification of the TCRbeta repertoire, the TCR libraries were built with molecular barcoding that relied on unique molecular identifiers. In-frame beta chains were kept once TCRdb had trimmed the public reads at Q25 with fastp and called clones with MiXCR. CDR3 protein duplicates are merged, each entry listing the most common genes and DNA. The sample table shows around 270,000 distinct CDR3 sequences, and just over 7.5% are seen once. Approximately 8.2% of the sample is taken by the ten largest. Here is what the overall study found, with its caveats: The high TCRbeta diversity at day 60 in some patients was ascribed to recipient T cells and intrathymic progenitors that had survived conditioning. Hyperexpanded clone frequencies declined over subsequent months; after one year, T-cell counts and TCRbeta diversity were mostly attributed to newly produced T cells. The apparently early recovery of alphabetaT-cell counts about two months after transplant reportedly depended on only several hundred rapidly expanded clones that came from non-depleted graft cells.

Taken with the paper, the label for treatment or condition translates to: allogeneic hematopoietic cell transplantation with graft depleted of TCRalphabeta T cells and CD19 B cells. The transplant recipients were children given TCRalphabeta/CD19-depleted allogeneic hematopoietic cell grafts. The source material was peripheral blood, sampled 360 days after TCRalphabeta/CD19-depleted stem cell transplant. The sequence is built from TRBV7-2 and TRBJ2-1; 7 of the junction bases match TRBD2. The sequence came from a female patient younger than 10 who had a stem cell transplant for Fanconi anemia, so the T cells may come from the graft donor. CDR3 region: CASSTLADTYNEQFF. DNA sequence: TGTGCCAGCAGTACCCTAGCGGACACCTACAATGAGCAGTTCTTC.